One sample yielded the 26 T cell receptor beta chains listed below, sequenced in a study of identical twins. TCRdb passed the 5' RACE reads through MiXCR, listing each CDR3 protein once. The table records just under 650,000 distinct CDR3 sequences, just over 7% of them present only once. The data also belong to a second study, concerning yellow fever vaccine responses in identical twins.

Sequencing used PBMCs. The receptors shown here come from a woman aged 18-35 years in good health.

The rearrangement joins TRBV7-8 to TRBJ2-1; unclear D gene. The CDR3 consists of 15 residues. Germline V CDR1 and CDR2: SGHVS, FQNEAQ. V lost 5 bases and J lost 1, with 12 bases in between. DNA of the CDR3: TGTGCCAGCAGCCCCCAGATGGGATCCTACAATGAGCAGTTCTTC. This gives the protein CASSPQMGSYNEQFF. Full variable domain (missing parts from reference TRBV7-8 and TRBJ2-1): GAGVSQSPRYKVAKRGQDVALRCDPISGHVSLFWYQQALGQGPEFLTYFQNEAQLDKSGLPSDRFFAERPEGSVSTLKIQRTQQEDSAVYLCASSPQMGSYNEQFFGPGTRLTVL.

This clonotype was found a few times. The chain links TRBV5-5 to TRBJ2-2; tentatively, D is TRBD1 (6 bases). The germline CDR1 and CDR2 sequences are SGHKS and YYEKEE (reference sequence). Trimming shortened V by 0 bases and J by 6 bases, and 9 bases separated the two germline ends. The CDR3 runs to 14 residues. Here the CDR3 reads CASSLGGGSGELFF. The CDR3 DNA reads TGTGCCAGCAGCTTGGGTGGGGGCTCCGGGGAGCTGTTTTTT. The variable domain in full, with the rest retrieved from reference TRBV5-5 and TRBJ2-2, is DAGVTQSPTHLIKTRGQQVTLRCSPISGHKSVSWYQQVLGQGPQFIFQYYEKEERGRGNFPDRFSARQFPNYSSELNVNALLLGDSALYLCASSLGGGSGELFFGEGSRLTVL.

CDR3: CASSVGTGETDTQYF. CDR3 nucleotides: TGTGCCAGCAGCGTCGGTACAGGGGAAACAGATACGCAGTATTTT. V usage is TRBV11-3 and J usage is TRBJ2-3, with 7 bases aligning to TRBD1. This CDR3 has 15 amino acids. V lost 5 bases, J lost 3 bases, and 8 bases stayed unmatched. Per germline, CDR1 SGHNT and CDR2 YENEEA.

CDR3 loop: CASRYGTGVNSPLHF. CDR3 sequence (DNA): TGTGCCAGCAGGTACGGGACAGGAGTTAATTCACCCCTCCACTTT. The gene calls are TRBV12-3 or TRBV12-4 and TRBJ1-6; 8 bases match TRBD1. V shed 6 bases, J shed 6 bases, and the junction held 7 bases outside the gene matches. There are 15 residues in the CDR3.

The chain uses TRBV2 and TRBJ2-1; 13 nucleotides align to TRBD2. Germline CDR1 is SNHLY and CDR2 is FYNNEI. The CDR3 loop spans 15 amino acids. The junction had 7 bases not matched to a gene; V was cut back by 6 bases and J by 8 bases. This CDR3 is CASRRTSGSADEQFF. The CDR3 DNA reads TGTGCCAGCAGGAGGACTAGCGGGAGCGCTGATGAGCAGTTCTTC. Based on the CDR3 plus reference TRBV2 and TRBJ2-1, the full variable domain is EPEVTQTPSHQVTQMGQEVILRCVPISNHLYFYWYRQILGQKVEFLVSFYNNEISEKSEIFDDQFSVERPDGSNFTLKIRSTKLEDSAMYFCASRRTSGSADEQFFGPGTRLTVL.

At least ten counts were recorded for this clonotype. The V and J genes are TRBV29-1 and TRBJ1-1, with TRBD1 as a possible D gene (6 bases). Germline V CDR1 and CDR2: SQVTM, ANQGSEA. This CDR3 spans 14 amino acids. The V gene lost 4 bases and the J gene lost 2 bases, with 14 bases spanning the gap. CDR3 residues: CSVVQGIPNTEAFF. CDR3 DNA sequence: TGCAGCGTTGTACAGGGCATTCCAAACACTGAAGCTTTCTTT.

The chain has TRBV7-8 and TRBJ2-5; 12 positions match TRBD2. The CDR3 runs to 17 residues. Unmatched junction bases numbered 8, after V lost 5 bases and J lost 1 base. The germline V gene encodes CDR1 SGHVS and CDR2 FQNEAQ. CDR3 residues: CASSPGLAGFSQETQYF. CDR3 sequence (DNA): TGTGCCAGCAGCCCAGGACTAGCGGGGTTCTCCCAAGAGACCCAGTACTTC.

This sequence joins TRBV29-1 and TRBJ2-5; D assignment may be TRBD1 or TRBD2 (5 bases each). Looked up from germline, CDR1 is SQVTM and CDR2 is ANQGSEA. Deletions cut 7 bases from V and 5 bases from J, with 14 bases between. This CDR3 spans 12 amino acids. The CDR3 region is CSAAEGKETQYF. CDR3 coding DNA: TGCAGCGCCGCCGAGGGGAAGGAGACCCAGTACTTC.

This clonotype was counted at least ten times. V and J are TRBV7-6 and TRBJ2-1, with unresolved D. CDR1 and CDR2 from the germline V gene are SGHVS and FNYEAQ. V lost 10 bases and J lost 0, with 10 bases in between. This CDR3 is 13 amino acids long. The CDR3 spells CAIVVGSYNEQFF. The CDR3 bases are TGTGCCATTGTAGTGGGCTCCTACAATGAGCAGTTCTTC.

The rearrangement links TRBV6-1 to TRBJ2-7; TRBD1 matches 10 bases. This CDR3 contains 14 residues. V shed 6 bases, J shed 4 bases, and the junction held 6 bases outside the gene matches. The germline CDR1 and CDR2 sequences are MNHNS and SASEGT. CDR3 DNA sequence: TGTGCCAGCAGATCCGGGACAGGGGTTTACGAGCAGTACTTC. Translated: CASRSGTGVYEQYF.

This clonotype was counted at least ten times. V is TRBV11-3 and J is TRBJ1-3; 7 bases are shared with TRBD1. Germline CDR1 is SGHNT and CDR2 is YENEEA. The CDR3 is 22 residues long. The V segment lost 1 base and the J segment 0 bases; nucleotides outside the gene matches: 21. DNA of the CDR3: TGTGCCAGCAGCTTAGTCCACCGCGACAGGGCGGTTTCCCCAAGCTCTGGAAACACCATATATTTT. Protein: CASSLVHRDRAVSPSSGNTIYF.

This chain connects TRBV6-2 or TRBV6-3 to TRBJ2-6; D remains unclear. Germline V lookup: CDR1 MNHEY, CDR2 SVGEGT. Trimming cost V 3 bases and J 1 base, with 13 bases left between them. The CDR3 sequence is 17 residues long. The CDR3 is CASSYPKKNSGANVLTF. CDR3 sequence (DNA): TGTGCCAGCAGTTATCCCAAAAAGAATTCTGGGGCCAACGTCCTGACTTTC.

The rearrangement links TRBV5-1 to TRBJ2-5; TRBD1 matches 7 bases. The CDR3 runs 14 residues. The V gene end was trimmed by 4 bases and the J gene end by 4 bases; junction bases not matched to a gene: 7. From germline, CDR1 is SGHRS and CDR2 YFSETQ. The CDR3 is CASSTGQQGETQYF. CDR3 DNA sequence: TGCGCCAGCAGCACGGGACAGCAAGGAGAGACCCAGTACTTC.

This clonotype was observed a few times. V gene TRBV12-3 or TRBV12-4 combines with J gene TRBJ1-1, with TRBD1 matching over 7 bases. The CDR3 extends over 13 amino acids. V trimming: 7 bases; J trimming: 3 bases; junction bases outside the gene matches: 5. CDR3 residues: CASTHRGHTEAFF. The CDR3 nucleotides read TGTGCCAGCACCCACAGGGGTCACACTGAAGCTTTCTTT.

This clonotype was detected a few times. J is TRBJ2-1 and V is TRBV12-3 or TRBV12-4; 11 nucleotides agree with TRBD2. The CDR3 is made up of 14 amino acids. The ends lost 3 bases at V and 9 bases at J; junction bases unmatched: 4. Written as DNA, the CDR3 is TGTGCCAGCAGTTTTAGCGGGAGGGGGGGTGAGCAGTTCTTC. The encoded protein is CASSFSGRGGEQFF.

The chain links TRBV11-2 to TRBJ2-5; 10 bases fit TRBD2. Germline V gene sequence: CDR1 SGHAT, CDR2 FQNNGV. The CDR3 loop spans 15 amino acids. V was clipped by 5 bases and J by 1 base; unmatched bases: 4. This CDR3 reads CASSLAGVLQETQYF. CDR3 in DNA: TGTGCCAGCAGCCTAGCGGGAGTACTCCAAGAGACCCAGTACTTC.

The chain is built from TRBV7-7 and TRBJ2-1; 7 bases are shared with TRBD2. V lost 5 bases to trimming and J lost 10 bases; unmatched junction nucleotides: 14. Germline values: CDR1 SSHAT, CDR2 FNYEAQ (reference sequence). The CDR3 runs to 15 residues. The CDR3 loop is CASSPGTTSRGEQFF. In DNA form, the CDR3 reads TGTGCCAGCAGCCCGGGGACTACCTCCCGCGGAGAGCAGTTCTTC.

This chain joins TRBV7-3 and TRBJ1-2; D might be TRBD1 (6 bases). The germline CDR1 and CDR2 sequences are SGHTA and FQGTGA. This CDR3 spans 14 amino acids. Trimming cost V 1 base and J 7 bases, with 13 bases left between them. CDR3 amino acids: CASSLSPGGGGYTF. DNA of the CDR3: TGTGCCAGCAGCTTAAGTCCCGGGGGCGGTGGCTACACCTTC.

This clonotype occurred a few times. The V gene is TRBV6-1, the J gene TRBJ1-2; 7 bases agree with TRBD1. CDR1 is MNHNS and CDR2 is SASEGT in the germline V gene. The CDR3 has 15 residues. Germline trimming cut 5 bases from V and 7 bases from J; bases unmatched to any gene: 13. In nucleotides, the CDR3 is TGTGCCAGCAGTCAACTCTCACAGGGGTTCTCTGGCTACACCTTC. Encoded protein: CASSQLSQGFSGYTF.

This clonotype appeared many times. V usage is TRBV12-3 or TRBV12-4 and J usage is TRBJ1-3; no definite D call. The V end was cut by 7 bases, the J end by 2 bases, with 12 bases between. The CDR3 covers 14 residues. The CDR3 DNA reads TGTGCCAGCACGAGAGCGGTGACTGGAAACACCATATATTTT. It translates to CASTRAVTGNTIYF.

This clonotype appeared many times. This chain links TRBV6-6 with TRBJ2-3; D unclear. The V gene lost 4 bases and the J gene lost 4 bases, with 9 bases spanning the gap. CDR1 MNHNY and CDR2 SVGAGI come from the germline V gene (reference sequence). This CDR3 is 13 amino acids long. As DNA, the CDR3 is TGTGCCAGCAGTTCCAACACCGCAGATACGCAGTATTTT. Encoded protein: CASSSNTADTQYF.

This clonotype appeared a few times. V gene TRBV15 combines with J gene TRBJ2-5, with D possibly being TRBD2 (6 bases). The CDR3 contains 16 residues. Trimming removed 1 base at V and 0 bases at J, with 12 bases between. Germline V gene lookup returns CDR1 LNHNV and CDR2 YYDKDF (reference sequence). CDR3: CATSRARRAYQETQYF. The CDR3 DNA reads as TGTGCCACCAGCAGAGCCCGGAGGGCGTACCAAGAGACCCAGTACTTC.

This clonotype was recorded at least ten times. The V call is TRBV27, the J call TRBJ2-2; 11 bases line up with TRBD1. The length of the CDR3 is 15 residues. Germline CDR1 reads MNHEY; CDR2 reads SMNVEV (reference sequence). Trimming cost V 6 bases and J 5 bases; bases outside gene matches: 5. The CDR3 nucleotides are TGTGCCAGCAGCGCCGGGACAGGGGGGACCGGGGAGCTGTTTTTT. The encoded protein is CASSAGTGGTGELFF.

In its sample, this clonotype was seen a few times. V usage is TRBV13 and J usage is TRBJ2-1; the match to TRBD2 covers 13 bases. This CDR3 region has 17 residues. Germline CDR1 PRHDT, CDR2 FYEKMQ (reference sequence). Trimming took 5 bases from V and 0 from J; bases not matched to a gene: 4. CDR3 in amino acids: CASSPTSGRDSYNEQFF. The CDR3 DNA sequence: TGTGCCAGCAGCCCTACTAGCGGGAGGGACTCCTACAATGAGCAGTTCTTC.

This clonotype was seen ten or more times. This chain uses TRBV15 with TRBJ1-4, with 7 bases lining up with TRBD1. Germline V CDR1 and CDR2: LNHNV, YYDKDF (reference sequence). The V and J ends lost 5 bases and 3 bases, in that order; junction bases with no gene match: 15. This CDR3 has 18 amino acids. The CDR3 loop is CATSFRTGGPKANEKLFF. CDR3 bases: TGTGCCACCAGCTTCCGGACAGGAGGACCCAAGGCTAATGAAAAACTGTTTTTT.

This clonotype has just a few counts. The V gene is TRBV20-1, the J gene TRBJ2-1; 7 nucleotides line up with TRBD1. The V gene's germline CDR1 is DFQATT and CDR2 SNEGSKA (reference sequence). The J segment lost 3 bases and the V segment lost 3 bases, leaving 5 bases of the junction unmatched. This CDR3 spans 14 amino acids. CDR3: CSASKGTDYNEQFF. The CDR3 DNA is TGCAGTGCTAGTAAAGGGACAGACTACAATGAGCAGTTCTTC.